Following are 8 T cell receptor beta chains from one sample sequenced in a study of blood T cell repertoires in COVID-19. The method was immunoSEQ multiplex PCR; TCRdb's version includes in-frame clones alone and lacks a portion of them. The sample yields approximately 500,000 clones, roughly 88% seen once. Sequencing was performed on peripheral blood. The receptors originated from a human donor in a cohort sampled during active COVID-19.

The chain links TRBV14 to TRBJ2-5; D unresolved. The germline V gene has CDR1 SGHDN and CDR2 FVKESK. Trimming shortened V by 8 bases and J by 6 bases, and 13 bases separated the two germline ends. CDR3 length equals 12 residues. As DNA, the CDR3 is TGTGCCAGCGAACCTCAGCGTCAGACCCAGTACTTC. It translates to CASEPQRQTQYF.

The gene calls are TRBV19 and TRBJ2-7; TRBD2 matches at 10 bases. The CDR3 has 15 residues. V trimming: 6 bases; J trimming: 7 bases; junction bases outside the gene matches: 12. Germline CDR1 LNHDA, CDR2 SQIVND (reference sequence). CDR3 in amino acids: CASSVKREGHLEQYF. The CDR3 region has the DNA TGTGCCAGTAGCGTAAAGCGGGAGGGACATCTTGAGCAGTACTTC. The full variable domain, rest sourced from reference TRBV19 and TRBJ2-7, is DGGITQSPKYLFRKEGQNVTLSCEQNLNHDAMYWYRQDPGQGLRLIYYSQIVNDFQKGDIAEGYSVSREKKESFPLTVTSAQKNPTAFYLCASSVKREGHLEQYFGPGTRLTVT.

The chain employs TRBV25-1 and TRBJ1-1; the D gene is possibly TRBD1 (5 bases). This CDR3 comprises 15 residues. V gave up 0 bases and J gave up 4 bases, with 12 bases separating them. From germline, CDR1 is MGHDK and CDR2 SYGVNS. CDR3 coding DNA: TGTGCCAGCAGTGAATATCGGGGGAAGTTCACTGAAGCTTTCTTT. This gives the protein CASSEYRGKFTEAFF.

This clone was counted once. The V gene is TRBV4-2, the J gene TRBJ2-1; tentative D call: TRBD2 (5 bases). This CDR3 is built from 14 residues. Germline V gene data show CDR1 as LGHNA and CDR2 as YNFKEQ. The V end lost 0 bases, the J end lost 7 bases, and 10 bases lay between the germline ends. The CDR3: CASSQDQAVNEQFF. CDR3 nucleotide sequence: TGTGCCAGCAGCCAAGATCAAGCGGTTAATGAGCAGTTCTTC.

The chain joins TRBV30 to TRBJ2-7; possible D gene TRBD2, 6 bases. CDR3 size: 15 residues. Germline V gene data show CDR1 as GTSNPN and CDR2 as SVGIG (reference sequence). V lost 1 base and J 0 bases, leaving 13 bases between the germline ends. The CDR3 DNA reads TGTGCCTGGAGTGCGGGGACTTTGAGCTCCTACGAGCAGTACTTC. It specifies CAWSAGTLSSYEQYF.

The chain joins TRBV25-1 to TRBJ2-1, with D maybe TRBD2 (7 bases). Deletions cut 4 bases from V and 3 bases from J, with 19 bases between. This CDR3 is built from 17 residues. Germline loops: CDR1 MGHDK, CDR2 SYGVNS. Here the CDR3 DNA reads TGTGCCAGCAGTGGAGAGGGAGGGGGGGACTACTACAATGAGCAGTTCTTC. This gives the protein CASSGEGGGDYYNEQFF.

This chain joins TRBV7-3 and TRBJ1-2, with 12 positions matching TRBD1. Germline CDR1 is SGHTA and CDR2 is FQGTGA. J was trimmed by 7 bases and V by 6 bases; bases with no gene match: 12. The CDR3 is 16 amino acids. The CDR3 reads CASRAGTGGDLGGYTF. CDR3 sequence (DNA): TGTGCCAGCAGGGCCGGGACAGGGGGCGACCTCGGTGGCTACACCTTC.

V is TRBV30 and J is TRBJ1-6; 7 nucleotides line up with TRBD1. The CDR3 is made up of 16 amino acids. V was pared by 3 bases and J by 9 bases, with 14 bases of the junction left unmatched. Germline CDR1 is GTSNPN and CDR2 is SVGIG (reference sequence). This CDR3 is CAWSVDRVDLGSPLHF. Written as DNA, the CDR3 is TGTGCCTGGAGCGTTGACAGGGTAGATTTGGGTTCACCCCTCCACTTT.